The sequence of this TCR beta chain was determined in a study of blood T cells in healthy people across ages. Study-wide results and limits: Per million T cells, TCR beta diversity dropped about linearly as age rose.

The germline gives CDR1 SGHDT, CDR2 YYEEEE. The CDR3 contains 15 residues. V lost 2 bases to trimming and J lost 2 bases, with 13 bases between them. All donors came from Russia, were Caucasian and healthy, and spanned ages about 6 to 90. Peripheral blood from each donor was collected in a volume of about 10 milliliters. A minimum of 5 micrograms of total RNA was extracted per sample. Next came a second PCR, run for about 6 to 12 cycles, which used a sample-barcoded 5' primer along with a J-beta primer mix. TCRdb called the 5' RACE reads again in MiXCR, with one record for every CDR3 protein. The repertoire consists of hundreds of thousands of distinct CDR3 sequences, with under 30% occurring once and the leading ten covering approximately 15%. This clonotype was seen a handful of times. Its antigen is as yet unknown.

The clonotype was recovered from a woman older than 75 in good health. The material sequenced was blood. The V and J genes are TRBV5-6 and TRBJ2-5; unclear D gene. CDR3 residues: CASSLVGGPQETQYF. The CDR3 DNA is TGTGCCAGCAGCTTAGTCGGTGGCCCACAAGAGACCCAGTACTTC.